Detailed here is one T cell receptor (beta chain). Following a re-call of the 5' RACE reads, TCRdb has one entry per CDR3 protein and lacks DNA. This sample's table has about 460,000 distinct CDR3 sequences. CDR1 MNHEY and CDR2 SMNVEV come from the germline V gene (reference sequence). CDR3 length: 14 residues. This record comes from a study of T cells expressing NK-cell markers. The gene calls are TRBV27 and TRBJ1-1; TCRdb designates TRBD1, a call that cannot be tested without DNA. The clonotype comes from a woman in her 50s in good health. Sequencing input: blood T cells: a sorted CD56 or NKG2C T cell subset, CD4+ or CD8+ T cells, or bulk PBMC T cells (not recorded which). The CDR3 is CASSRGDLNTEAFF.